Shown below are 14 T cell receptor beta chains from a single sample sequenced in a study of low-dose radiotherapy and immunotherapy resistance in tumors. cDNA synthesis used a TRAV/TRBV-specific primer set for both chains. Using a constant-region primer together with a V-primer adapter, TCRs were subjected to around 20 PCR cycles of amplification. TCRdb re-analysed the reads in MiXCR, keeping a single row per CDR3 protein. Of 75,000 to 95,000 distinct CDR3 sequences listed, 9.4% are singletons. The sample's time point: before trial treatment. Sequenced material: PBMCs, taken before treatment. The receptor set was obtained from a male donor with prostate cancer.

Ten or more counts support this clonotype. This chain connects TRBV2 to TRBJ1-2; 8 bases map to TRBD1. Trimming took 5 bases from V and 7 from J; bases not matched to a gene: 6. The length of the CDR3 is 13 residues. Looked up from germline, CDR1 is SNHLY and CDR2 is FYNNEI. CDR3 in amino acids: CASSYTGQGGYTF. In nucleotides, the CDR3 is TGTGCCAGCAGTTACACCGGACAGGGTGGCTACACCTTC.

This clonotype was seen many times. The rearrangement uses TRBV3-1 and TRBJ2-5, with no clear D. This CDR3 is 15 amino acids long. V lost 0 bases to trimming and J lost 4 bases, with 12 bases between them. Germline V gives CDR1 LGHDT, CDR2 YNNKEL (reference sequence). Here the CDR3 DNA reads TGTGCCAGCAGCCAAGATGGCACGGTCTCAGAGACCCAGTACTTC. It translates to CASSQDGTVSETQYF.

This clonotype was counted at least ten times. This chain uses TRBV12-3 or TRBV12-4 with TRBJ2-3; TRBD2 agrees at 11 bases. The length of the CDR3 is 17 residues. V shed 5 bases and J 5 bases; nucleotides not matched to a gene: 12. The CDR3 loop reads CASSALAGVGSRDTQYF. The CDR3 DNA follows: TGTGCCAGCAGTGCACTAGCGGGAGTCGGGTCTCGAGATACGCAGTATTTT.

This clonotype was seen ten or more times. This chain connects TRBV4-3 to TRBJ1-5, with no clear D. Deletions cut 0 bases from V and 1 base from J, with 7 bases between. The germline V gene encodes CDR1 LGHNA and CDR2 YSLEER. The CDR3 contains 15 residues. CDR3 in DNA: TGCGCCAGCAGCCAAGATCGGTCCAGCAATCAGCCCCAGCATTTT. It encodes CASSQDRSSNQPQHF.

In its sample, this clonotype was seen many times. This chain uses TRBV29-1 with TRBJ2-2; D unresolved. The length of the CDR3 is 13 residues. V lost 3 bases to trimming and J lost 0 bases, with 5 bases between them. Per the germline V gene, CDR1 is SQVTM and CDR2 is ANQGSEA. In nucleotides, the CDR3 is TGCAGCGTTGACCGGTCGAACACCGGGGAGCTGTTTTTT. Protein: CSVDRSNTGELFF.

The table lists this clonotype with many counts. This rearrangement joins TRBV12-5 to TRBJ2-1, with D tentatively TRBD1 or TRBD2 (5 bases each). Germline V CDR1 and CDR2: LGHNT, FRNRAP. This CDR3 is built from 13 residues. Trimming cost V 6 bases and J 4 bases, with 10 bases left between them. The CDR3 nucleotides read TGTGCTAGTGGCGAGGGGAGTTACAATGAGCAGTTCTTC. It encodes CASGEGSYNEQFF.

This clonotype came up many times. The V and J genes are TRBV6-2 or TRBV6-3 and TRBJ2-3; 9 nucleotides line up with TRBD1. The CDR3 loop spans 16 amino acids. The germline V gene encodes CDR1 MNHEY and CDR2 SVGEGT. J was trimmed by 3 bases and V by 6 bases; bases with no gene match: 10. The CDR3 region is CASSPPDRGGTDTQYF. The CDR3 DNA reads as TGTGCCAGCAGCCCACCGGACAGGGGAGGAACAGATACGCAGTATTTT.

This clonotype was counted a single time. The V call is TRBV12-3 or TRBV12-4, the J call TRBJ1-1, with unresolved D. Trimming left V 6 bases short and J 9 bases short, with 14 bases between. The CDR3 is 12 amino acids. CDR3 in amino acids: CASSPQNGKAFF. CDR3 sequence (DNA): TGTGCCAGCAGCCCGCAAAACGGGAAAGCTTTCTTT.

This clonotype was found many times. The CDR3 region has the DNA TGTGCCATCAGTGCAAGTGGGAGCGCAGATACGCAGTATTTT. Protein product: CAISASGSADTQYF. The J gene is TRBJ2-3, the V gene TRBV10-3, with D possibly matching TRBD2 (5 bases). Germline V gene lookup returns CDR1 ENHRY and CDR2 SYGVKD. The CDR3 is 14 amino acids. Deletions cut 4 bases from V and 4 bases from J, with 12 bases between.

This clonotype was counted many times. This chain uses TRBV7-2 with TRBJ1-1, with 8 bases that match TRBD1. Germline CDR1 is SGHTA and CDR2 is FQGNSA. With 5 bases clipped from V and 0 bases from J, the junction kept 8 bases outside the gene matches. The CDR3 consists of 16 residues. DNA of the CDR3: TGTGCCAGCAGCAAATGGACAGGGACCATGAACACTGAAGCTTTCTTT. Translating it yields CASSKWTGTMNTEAFF.

This clonotype came up many times. V usage is TRBV28 and J usage is TRBJ2-3, with 13 bases identical to TRBD2. Germline V lookup: CDR1 MDHEN, CDR2 SYDVKM. This CDR3 comprises 18 residues. Trimming at V came to 4 bases and at J to 4 bases, leaving 11 bases not matched to a gene. DNA for the CDR3: TGTGCCAGCAGTTGGACTAGCGGGAGAACGGGGCCGGCAGATACGCAGTATTTT. It specifies CASSWTSGRTGPADTQYF. The whole variable domain, remainder taken from reference TRBV28 and TRBJ2-3, is DVKVTQSSRYLVKRTGEKVFLECVQDMDHENMFWYRQDPGLGLRLIYFSYDVKMKEKGDIPEGYSVSREKKERFSLILESASTNQTSMYLCASSWTSGRTGPADTQYFGPGTRLTVL.

This clonotype was detected many times. The V call is TRBV3-1, the J call TRBJ2-7, with 9 bases matching TRBD2. Germline-derived CDR1 and CDR2 are LGHDT and YNNKEL (reference sequence). This CDR3 has 15 residues. The V and J ends lost 4 bases and 4 bases, in that order; junction bases with no gene match: 8. The CDR3 loop reads CASSRGSGSVYEQYF. CDR3 nucleotides: TGTGCCAGCAGCCGAGGTAGCGGGAGTGTATACGAGCAGTACTTC.

This clonotype has at least ten counts. V is TRBV20-1 and J is TRBJ2-1; D assignment may be TRBD1 or TRBD2 (5 bases each). The V and J ends lost 6 bases and 3 bases respectively, with 21 bases between them. Germline lookup yields CDR1 DFQATT and CDR2 SNEGSKA (reference sequence). This CDR3 contains 16 residues. The CDR3 protein is CSAIDSDRGVYNEQFF. CDR3 bases: TGCAGTGCCATCGACTCAGACAGAGGGGTCTACAATGAGCAGTTCTTC.

The chain's CDR3 is CASSPSGRAYEQFF. CDR3 DNA: TGTGCCAGCAGTCCTAGCGGGAGGGCCTATGAGCAGTTCTTC. This rearrangement joins TRBV28 to TRBJ2-1; 12 nucleotides align to TRBD2. This CDR3 has 14 amino acids. V shed 5 bases and J 8 bases; nucleotides not matched to a gene: 4. Germline V gives CDR1 MDHEN, CDR2 SYDVKM.